What follows are 4 T cell receptor beta chains derived from one specimen sequenced in a study of blood T cell repertoires in COVID-19. TCRdb keeps only in-frame clones here, not all; method: immunoSEQ multiplex PCR. The table has a few hundred thousand clones, about 89% seen once. The sequencing input was peripheral blood. The source is a man younger than 30 who had recovered from COVID-19.

The chain recombines TRBV5-1 with TRBJ1-3; TRBD1 agrees at 9 bases. Germline lookup yields CDR1 SGHRS and CDR2 YFSETQ. The CDR3 consists of 16 residues. V was clipped by 4 bases and J by 1 base; unmatched bases: 6. This chain's CDR3 is CASSAGQGVSGNTIYF. The DNA of the CDR3 is TGCGCCAGCAGCGCGGGACAGGGAGTTTCTGGAAACACCATATATTTT. The complete variable domain, with remaining parts taken from reference TRBV5-1 and TRBJ1-3, reads KAGVTQTPRYLIKTRGQQVTLSCSPISGHRSVSWYQQTPGQGLQFLFEYFSETQRNKGNFPGRFSGRQFSNSRSEMNVSTLELGDSALYLCASSAGQGVSGNTIYFGEGSWLTVV.

This clone has a single count. The chain couples TRBV9 to TRBJ2-7; 9 nucleotides match TRBD1. Germline V gene sequence: CDR1 SGDLS, CDR2 YYNGEE. The CDR3 extends over 16 amino acids. J gave up 5 bases and V 2 bases, and 11 bases lay outside the gene matches. The CDR3 coding sequence is TGTGCCAGCAGCGTCTTTGGGGAGGGGGACAGGGACGAGCAGTACTTC. Translating gives CASSVFGEGDRDEQYF.

The chain combines TRBV19 with TRBJ1-5, with a possible D match to TRBD1 (5 bases). CDR3 size: 16 residues. Trimming shortened V by 9 bases and J by 0 bases, and 18 bases separated the two germline ends. The germline CDR1 and CDR2 sequences are LNHDA and SQIVND (reference sequence). CDR3 loop: CASNVGAGISNQPQHF. For the CDR3, the DNA is TGTGCCAGCAACGTAGGGGCGGGGATTAGCAATCAGCCCCAGCATTTT.

This clone was detected a few times. This chain joins TRBV5-6 and TRBJ1-5, with TRBD1 matching over 9 bases. Germline V gives CDR1 SGHDT, CDR2 YYEEEE. There are 15 residues in the CDR3. V shed 0 bases, J shed 4 bases, and the junction held 2 bases outside the gene matches. The CDR3 nucleotides are TGTGCCAGCAGCTTGGCCGGGACAGGGAATCAGCCCCAGCATTTT. Its protein is CASSLAGTGNQPQHF.